This T cell receptor (beta chain) comes out of a study of chemoradiotherapy in HPV16-positive cancers. Study outcomes and limitations: HPV-responsive T-cell expansion during chemoradiotherapy was linked to improved recurrence-free survival in HPV16-positive patients. Candidate HPV-specific clones and E7-related TCR motifs grew in tumor during treatment.

Samples were taken several times over chemoradiotherapy. Sequencing used immunoSEQ multiplex PCR; TCRdb keeps in-frame clones, though not all of them. The sample shows over 5,000 clones, approximately 78% of them seen only once. The V gene lost 2 bases and the J gene lost 4 bases, with 14 bases spanning the gap. Germline V CDR1 and CDR2: MGHRA, YSYEKL. The CDR3 has 16 amino acids. Note on this clone: The antigen remains unidentified.

The sample was taken from a patient who underwent chemoradiotherapy. This TCR came from a human donor with HPV-associated anogenital cancer. The rearrangement joins TRBV4-1 to TRBJ1-4; D is unresolved. This CDR3 is CASSQTQRTDNEKLFF. For the CDR3, the DNA is TGCGCCAGCAGCCAAACACAACGGACGGATAATGAAAAACTGTTTTTT.